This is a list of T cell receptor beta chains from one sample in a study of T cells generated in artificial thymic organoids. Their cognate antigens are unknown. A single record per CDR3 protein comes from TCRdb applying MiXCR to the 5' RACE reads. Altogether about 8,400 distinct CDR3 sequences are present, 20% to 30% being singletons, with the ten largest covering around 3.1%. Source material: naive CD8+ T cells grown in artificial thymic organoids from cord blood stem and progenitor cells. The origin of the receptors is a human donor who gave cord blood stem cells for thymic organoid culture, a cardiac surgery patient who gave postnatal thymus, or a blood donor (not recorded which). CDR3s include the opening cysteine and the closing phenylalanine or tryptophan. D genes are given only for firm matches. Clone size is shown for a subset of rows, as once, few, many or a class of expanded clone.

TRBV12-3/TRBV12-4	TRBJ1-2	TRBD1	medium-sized	CASRRQGRHYGYTF	TGTGCCAGCAGAAGACAGGGGCGGCACTATGGCTACACCTTC
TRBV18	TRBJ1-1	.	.	CASGGLNTEAFF	TGTGCCAGCGGGGGACTGAACACTGAAGCTTTCTTT
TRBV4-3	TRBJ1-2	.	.	CASSQDLAGDYGYTF	TGCGCCAGCAGCCAAGATCTGGCAGGGGACTATGGCTACACCTTC
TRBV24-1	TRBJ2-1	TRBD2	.	CATNDASGGASSHNEQFF	TGTGCCACCAATGATGCGAGCGGGGGGGCATCATCCCACAATGAGCAGTTCTTC
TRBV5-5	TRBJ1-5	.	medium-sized	CASSLVGVQPQHF	TGTGCCAGCAGCTTGGTGGGGGTTCAGCCCCAGCATTTT
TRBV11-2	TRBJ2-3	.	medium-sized	CASRYLGGDTQYF	TGTGCCAGCAGGTACCTAGGCGGCGATACGCAGTATTTT
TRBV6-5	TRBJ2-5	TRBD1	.	CTSRNSRDSKRTQYF	TGTACCAGCAGGAACTCCAGGGACAGTAAGAGAACCCAGTACTTC
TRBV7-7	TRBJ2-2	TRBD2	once	CASSLAGAHTGELFF	TGTGCTAGCAGCTTAGCGGGGGCACACACCGGGGAGCTGTTTTTT
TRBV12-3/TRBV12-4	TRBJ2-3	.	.	CASSLPRTDTDTQYF	TGTGCCAGCAGTTTACCCCGGACAGACACAGATACGCAGTATTTT
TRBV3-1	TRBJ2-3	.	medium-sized	CASSQEGDSTDTQYF	TGTGCCAGCAGCCAAGAGGGGGATAGCACAGATACGCAGTATTTT
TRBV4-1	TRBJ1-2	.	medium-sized	CASSLGQNYGYTF	TGCGCCAGCAGCCTCGGACAGAACTATGGCTACACCTTC
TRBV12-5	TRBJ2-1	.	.	CASGLVYLESSYNEQFF	TGTGCTAGTGGTTTGGTATATCTGGAAAGCTCCTACAATGAGCAGTTCTTC
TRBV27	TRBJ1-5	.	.	CASRPVVDQPQHF	TGTGCCAGCAGGCCAGTAGTTGATCAGCCCCAGCATTTT
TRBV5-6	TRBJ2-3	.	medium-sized	CASSLDPRGLTDTQYF	TGTGCCAGCAGCTTGGACCCCCGGGGCCTCACAGATACGCAGTATTTT
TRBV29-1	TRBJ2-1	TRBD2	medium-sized	CSVGLARPLIYNEQFF	TGCAGCGTTGGACTAGCGAGGCCCCTTATTTACAATGAGCAGTTCTTC
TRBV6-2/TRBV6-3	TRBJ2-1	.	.	CASSYRDRLMDEQFF	TGTGCCAGCAGTTACCGGGACCGACTCATGGATGAGCAGTTCTTC
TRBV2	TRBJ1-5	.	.	CASSELGDIFSNQPQHF	TGTGCCAGCAGTGAATTGGGCGACATCTTTAGCAATCAGCCCCAGCATTTT
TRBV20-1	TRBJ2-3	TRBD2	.	CGARDFQRGRYF	TGCGGTGCTAGAGATTTTCAGCGGGGGCGGTATTTT
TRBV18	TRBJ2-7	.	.	CASSPLTGLAYELLRGEQYF	TGTGCCAGCTCACCACTGACAGGATTAGCCTACGAACTCCTCCGGGGGGAGCAGTACTTC
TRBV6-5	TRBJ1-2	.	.	CASSSLFHGYTF	TGTGCCAGCAGTTCCCTGTTCCATGGCTACACCTTC
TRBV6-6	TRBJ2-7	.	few	CASSYSLRGYEQYF	TGTGCCAGCAGTTACTCGCTCCGGGGGTACGAGCAGTACTTC
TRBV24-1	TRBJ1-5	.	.	CATSDFGCLANQPQHF	TGTGCCACCAGTGATTTCGGCTGCTTAGCAAATCAGCCCCAGCATTTT
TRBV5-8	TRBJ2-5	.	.	CASSLVALRVRLQETQYF	TGTGCCAGCAGCTTGGTGGCCCTGAGGGTTCGGCTCCAAGAGACCCAGTACTTC
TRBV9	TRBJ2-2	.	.	CASSVTREGDGELFF	TGTGCCAGCAGCGTAACCAGGGAGGGGGACGGGGAGCTGTTTTTT
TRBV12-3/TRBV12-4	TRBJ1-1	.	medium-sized	CASSFMGGWEAFF	TGTGCCAGCAGTTTCATGGGGGGGTGGGAAGCTTTCTTT
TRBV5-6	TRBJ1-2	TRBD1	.	CASSLVPGQGSGYTF	TGTGCCAGCAGCTTGGTCCCGGGACAGGGGAGCGGCTACACCTTC
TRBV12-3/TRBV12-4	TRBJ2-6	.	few	CASSLIGPGANVLTF	TGTGCCAGCAGTTTAATCGGCCCTGGGGCCAACGTCCTGACTTTC
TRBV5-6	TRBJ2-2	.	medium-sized	CASSLVNRVPGTGELFF	TGTGCCAGCAGCTTGGTGAACAGGGTACCGGGCACCGGGGAGCTGTTTTTT
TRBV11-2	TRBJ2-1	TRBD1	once	CASSLGQGAYNEQFF	TGTGCCAGCAGCTTAGGACAGGGGGCCTACAATGAGCAGTTCTTC
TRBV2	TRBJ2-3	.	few	CASSLAGADTQYF	TGTGCCAGCAGCCTCGCGGGGGCTGATACGCAGTATTTT
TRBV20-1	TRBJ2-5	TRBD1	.	CSASPRDRALQETQYF	TGCAGTGCTAGCCCCCGGGACAGGGCCCTCCAAGAGACCCAGTACTTC
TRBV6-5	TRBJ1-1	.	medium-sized	CASSYTSSGTEAFF	TGTGCCAGCAGTTACACCTCGAGTGGTACTGAAGCTTTCTTT
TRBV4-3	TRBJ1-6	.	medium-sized	CASSQELWREVLNSPLHF	TGCGCCAGCAGCCAAGAATTATGGAGAGAGGTACTAAATTCACCCCTCCACTTT
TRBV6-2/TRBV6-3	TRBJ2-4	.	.	CASTSSRVRGENIQYF	TGTGCCAGCACCTCATCGAGGGTCAGGGGGGAAAACATTCAGTACTTC
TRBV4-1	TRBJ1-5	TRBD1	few	CASSPGTGGAGSNQPQHF	TGCGCCAGCAGCCCGGGGACAGGGGGCGCGGGTAGCAATCAGCCCCAGCATTTT
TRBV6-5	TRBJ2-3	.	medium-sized	CASSYGQGYTDTQYF	TGTGCCAGCAGTTACGGGCAGGGGTACACAGATACGCAGTATTTT
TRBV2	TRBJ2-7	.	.	CASSEQWYEQYF	TGTGCCAGCAGTGAACAGTGGTACGAGCAGTACTTC
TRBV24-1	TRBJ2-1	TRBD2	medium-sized	CATSDLDRGGANEQFF	TGTGCCACCAGTGATTTGGACCGCGGGGGGGCGAATGAGCAGTTCTTC
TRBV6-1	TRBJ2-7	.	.	CASSYRVSYEQYF	TGTGCCAGCAGTTACAGGGTCTCCTACGAGCAGTACTTC